A single sample is the source of the 4 T cell receptor beta chains below, sequenced in a study of CD8+ T cells in alopecia areata listed by TCRdb under 2018. The time point label corresponds to: less than five weeks on oral tofacitinib. The label giving this sample's treatment or condition can be read as: oral pan-JAK inhibitor, 5-10 mg twice daily. Libraries were built with the immunoSEQ multiplex PCR assay. To provide template for TCR sequencing, every sample had RNA extracted and reverse transcribed into cDNA. TCRdb provides this immuneACCESS table in a form limited to in-frame rearrangements. Some clones are lacking; in checked studies, under half of them reflect an unresolved V gene, and why the rest are absent is not known. For this sample there are roughly 200,000 clones; around 60% appear just once. Less than 4% of the sample is in the top ten clones. Sequenced material: CD4+ T cells sorted from blood, taken at week 4, from a patient treated with tofacitinib. Receptors originate from a human donor with alopecia areata.

As for this clone: The sample contains more than one DNA sequence encoding this CDR3. The chain recombines TRBV30 with TRBJ1-1, with unresolved D. Germline-derived CDR1 and CDR2 are GTSNPN and SVGIG (reference sequence). Trimming shortened V by 0 bases and J by 0 bases, and 8 bases separated the two germline ends. This CDR3 comprises 14 residues. CDR3 DNA: TGTGCCTGGAGTGTAGGACGGTTGAACACTGAAGCTTTCTTT. This sequence encodes CAWSVGRLNTEAFF.

The rearrangement joins TRBV6-1 to TRBJ2-1; the D is unclear. Trimming stripped 3 bases from V and 1 base from J, with 7 bases between. Germline lookup yields CDR1 MNHNS and CDR2 SASEGT. The CDR3 runs 14 residues. CDR3 in amino acids: CASSDRRSYNEQFF. The CDR3 nucleotides are TGTGCCAGCAGTGACAGGCGTTCCTACAATGAGCAGTTCTTC.

The sample holds one count of this clone. The V call is TRBV7-9, the J call TRBJ2-5; D perhaps matches TRBD2 (6 bases). The CDR3 totals 13 residues. Per the germline V gene, CDR1 is SEHNR and CDR2 is FQNEAQ (reference sequence). V lost 2 bases and J lost 5, with 9 bases in between. The CDR3 DNA reads TGTGCCAGCAGCTTATTGGGGAGGGAGACCCAGTACTTC. Its protein is CASSLLGRETQYF.

This clone was observed a handful of times. The J gene is TRBJ1-1, the V gene TRBV7-9; a possible D gene is TRBD1 (5 bases). There are 13 residues in the CDR3. Trimming removed 5 bases from V and 4 bases from J, with 11 bases in between. Per the germline V gene, CDR1 is SEHNR and CDR2 is FQNEAQ (reference sequence). CDR3 sequence reads: CASSRGAGTEAFF. CDR3 bases: TGTGCCAGCAGCCGTGGGGCCGGCACTGAAGCTTTCTTT.